This T cell receptor beta chain came from a study of blood T cell repertoires in COVID-19. Trimming cost V 5 bases and J 5 bases; bases outside gene matches: 3. Per the germline V gene, CDR1 is WNHNN and CDR2 is SYGVQD (reference sequence). The CDR3 is made up of 13 amino acids. Source study methods: From reference gene primer amplification, estimates of nucleated cell counts were derived. The table came from immunoSEQ multiplex PCR; TCRdb's copy has only in-frame clones and leaves some out. V and J calls and clone size are those listed in that table; D and trimming were worked out from the DNA. The table lists about 310,000 clones, roughly 85% of them singletons, with over 1.5% in the top ten. The participants were between about 18 and 100 years old and came from under 25 US areas.

V and J are TRBV10-1 and TRBJ2-5; 9 bases agree with TRBD2. Sequenced material: PBMCs or T cells enriched from blood (not recorded which). The sequence came from a woman in her thirties who had been exposed to COVID-19. CDR3 sequence: CASSLAGTETQYF. CDR3 DNA: TGCGCCAGCAGTCTAGCGGGGACTGAGACCCAGTACTTC.